The present T cell receptor (beta chain) was sequenced within a study of T cell responses to AZD1222 COVID-19 vaccine. To note about this clone: The antigen is undetermined.

Some clones are missing from TCRdb's copy, which holds only in-frame ones; the method was immunoSEQ multiplex PCR. The profile shows some 180,000 clones, roughly 92% of them singletons. Study results and caveats: Possibly, clonal diversity was underestimated; donors were largely white British and included more females.

Sequenced here: peripheral blood, sampled 28 days after the second AZD1222 dose. The TCR originated in an adult who received the AZD1222 COVID-19 vaccine.

The DNA of the CDR3 is TGCGCCAGCAGCCAAGATAGACGGGGGTACTATGGCTACACCTTC. Encoded protein: CASSQDRRGYYGYTF. The V call is TRBV4-3, the J call TRBJ1-2; TRBD1 might be the D (5 bases). This CDR3 is built from 15 residues. With 0 bases removed from V and 3 bases from J, the gap between germline ends came to 11 bases. The V gene's germline CDR1 is LGHNA and CDR2 YSLEER.